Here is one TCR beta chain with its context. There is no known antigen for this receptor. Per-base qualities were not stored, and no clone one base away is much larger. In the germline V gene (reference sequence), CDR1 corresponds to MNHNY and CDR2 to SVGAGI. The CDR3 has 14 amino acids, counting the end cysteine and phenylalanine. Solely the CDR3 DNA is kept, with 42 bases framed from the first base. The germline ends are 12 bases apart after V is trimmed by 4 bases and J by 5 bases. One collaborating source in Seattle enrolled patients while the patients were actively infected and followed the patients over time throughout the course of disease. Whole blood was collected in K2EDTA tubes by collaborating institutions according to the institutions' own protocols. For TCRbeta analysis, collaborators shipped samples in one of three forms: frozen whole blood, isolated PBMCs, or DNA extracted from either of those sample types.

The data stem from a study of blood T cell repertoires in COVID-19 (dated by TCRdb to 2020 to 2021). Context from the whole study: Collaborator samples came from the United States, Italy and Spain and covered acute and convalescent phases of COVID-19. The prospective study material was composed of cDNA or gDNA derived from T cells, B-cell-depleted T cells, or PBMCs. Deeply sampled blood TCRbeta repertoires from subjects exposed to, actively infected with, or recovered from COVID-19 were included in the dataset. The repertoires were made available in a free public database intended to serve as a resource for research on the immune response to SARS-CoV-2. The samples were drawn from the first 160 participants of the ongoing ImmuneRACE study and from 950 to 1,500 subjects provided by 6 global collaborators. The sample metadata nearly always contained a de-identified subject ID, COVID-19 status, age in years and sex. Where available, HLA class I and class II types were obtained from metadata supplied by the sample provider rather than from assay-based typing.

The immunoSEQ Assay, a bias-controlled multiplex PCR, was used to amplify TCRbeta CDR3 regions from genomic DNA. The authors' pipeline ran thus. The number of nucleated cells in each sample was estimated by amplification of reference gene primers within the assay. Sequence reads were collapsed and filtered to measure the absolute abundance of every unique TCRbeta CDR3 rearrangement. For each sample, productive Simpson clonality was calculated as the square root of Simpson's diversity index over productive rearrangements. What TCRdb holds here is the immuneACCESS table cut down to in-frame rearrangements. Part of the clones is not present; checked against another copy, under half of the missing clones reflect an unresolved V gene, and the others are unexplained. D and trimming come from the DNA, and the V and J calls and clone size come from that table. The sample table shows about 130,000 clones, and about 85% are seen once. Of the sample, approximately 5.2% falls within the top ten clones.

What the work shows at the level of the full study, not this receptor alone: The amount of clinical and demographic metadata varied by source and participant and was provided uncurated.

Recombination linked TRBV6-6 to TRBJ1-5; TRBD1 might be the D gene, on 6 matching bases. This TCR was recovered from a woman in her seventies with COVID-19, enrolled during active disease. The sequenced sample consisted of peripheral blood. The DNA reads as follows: TGTGCCAGCAGTTGGCGGGGGGCTGATCAGCCCCAGCATTTT. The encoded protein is CASSWRGADQPQHF.